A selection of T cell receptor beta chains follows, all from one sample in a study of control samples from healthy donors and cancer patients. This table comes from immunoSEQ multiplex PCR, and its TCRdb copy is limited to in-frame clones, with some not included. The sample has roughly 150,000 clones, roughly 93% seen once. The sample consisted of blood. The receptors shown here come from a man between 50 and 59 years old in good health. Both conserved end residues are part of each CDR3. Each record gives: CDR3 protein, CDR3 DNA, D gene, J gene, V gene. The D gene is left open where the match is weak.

CASSSGTGGYGYTF | TGTGCCAGCAGCTCAGGGACAGGGGGCTATGGCTACACCTTC | TRBD1 | TRBJ1-2 | TRBV5-6
CASSQGTESGEQYF | TGCGCCAGCAGCCAAGGGACCGAATCTGGAGAGCAGTACTTC | . | TRBJ2-7 | TRBV4-1
CASSFYGTSGETQYF | TGTGCCAGCAGCTTTTACGGGACTAGCGGAGAGACCCAGTACTTC | TRBD2 | TRBJ2-5 | TRBV7-2
CSVVQAYEQYF | TGCAGCGTTGTCCAGGCCTACGAGCAGTACTTC | . | TRBJ2-7 | TRBV29-1
CASSSEPGLVGETQYF | TGTGCCAGCTCAAGCGAACCGGGACTAGTGGGGGAGACCCAGTACTTC | TRBD2 | TRBJ2-5 | TRBV18
CASSLEHEQYF | TGTGCCAGCAGCTTGGAACACGAGCAGTACTTC | . | TRBJ2-7 | TRBV5-4
CASTPIPVGGDSPLHF | TGTGCCAGCACCCCGATCCCCGTTGGCGGGGATTCACCCCTCCACTTT | . | TRBJ1-6 | TRBV27
CASSLAGEVIGQFF | TGTGCCAGCAGTTTAGCGGGAGAGGTAATTGGGCAGTTCTTC | TRBD2 | TRBJ2-1 | TRBV6-5
CASSQARDETQYF | TGTGCCAGCAGCCAGGCCAGGGACGAGACCCAGTACTTC | . | TRBJ2-5 | TRBV4-2
CASSLPGQVNEKLFF | TGTGCCAGCAGTTTACCCGGGCAGGTTAATGAAAAACTGTTTTTT | . | TRBJ1-4 | TRBV28
CASSLDAGSSGNTIYF | TGCGCCAGCAGCTTGGATGCGGGTTCCTCTGGAAACACCATATATTTT | . | TRBJ1-3 | TRBV5-1
CASSLIQGNTIYF | TGTGCCAGCAGTTTAATTCAGGGAAACACCATATATTTT | . | TRBJ1-3 | TRBV12-3/TRBV12-4
CASSLAGGITDTQYF | TGTGCCAGCAGCTTAGCGGGAGGAATCACAGATACGCAGTATTTT | TRBD2 | TRBJ2-3 | TRBV11-3
CASSFVATAYEQYF | TGTGCCAGCAGCTTTGTCGCCACCGCCTACGAGCAGTACTTC | . | TRBJ2-7 | TRBV11-2
CASSLQGPAYEQYF | TGTGCCAGCAGTTTGCAGGGCCCCGCGTACGAGCAGTACTTC | . | TRBJ2-7 | TRBV28
CASSLTRGQSGQPQHF | TGTGCCAGCAGTCTTACTCGGGGACAGTCTGGACAGCCCCAGCATTTT | TRBD1 | TRBJ1-5 | TRBV6-6
CASSREGQGASYEQYF | TGCGCCAGCAGCCGAGAGGGACAGGGGGCATCCTACGAGCAGTACTTC | TRBD1 | TRBJ2-7 | TRBV5-1
CASSQSMCSDEQYF | TGCGCCAGCAGTCAATCGATGTGTAGCGACGAGCAGTACTTC | . | TRBJ2-7 | TRBV23-1
CASSSSPRGDTQYF | TGTGCCAGCAGCTCAAGTCCGAGGGGGGATACGCAGTATTTT | . | TRBJ2-3 | TRBV11-3